This T cell receptor beta chain is from a study of blood T cell repertoires in COVID-19 (dated by TCRdb to about 2020). Broadly, across the study: Samples covering the acute and convalescent phases of COVID-19 were provided by collaborators in the United States, Italy and Spain. Where available, HLA class I and class II types were obtained from metadata supplied by the sample provider rather than from assay-based typing. Samples were obtained from the ongoing ImmuneRACE study (first 160 participants) and from over a thousand subjects provided by 6 global collaborators. The repertoires were released in a freely available public database intended as a resource for research on the immune response to SARS-CoV-2. The dataset comprised deeply sampled blood TCRbeta repertoires from subjects exposed to, actively infected with, or recovered from COVID-19. Nearly every sample came with metadata listing a de-identified subject ID, COVID-19 status, age in years and sex. The prospective study material was composed of cDNA or gDNA derived from T cells, B-cell-depleted T cells, or PBMCs.

The investigation overall reported the following: The amount of clinical and demographic metadata varied by source and participant and was provided uncurated.

Enrolling through a virtual design, the prospective study's participants ranged in age from about 18 to 100 years and lived across 24 United States geographic areas. In the prospective study, cohorts were assigned on the basis of participant-reported clinical history obtained from a screening survey and a study questionnaire. In the prospective study, whole blood, serum and a nasopharyngeal or oropharyngeal swab were collected from each participant by mobile phlebotomists. Over a roughly 2-month period, participants in the prospective study had the option of providing additional blood draws and questionnaires. Prospective study blood samples were shipped either frozen or at room temperature before DNA extraction. TCRbeta CDR3 regions were amplified from genomic DNA by means of the immunoSEQ Assay, a bias-controlled multiplex PCR. The original pipeline was this. The number of nucleated cells in each sample was estimated from the amplification of reference gene primers within the assay. To quantify the absolute abundance of each unique TCRbeta CDR3 rearrangement, sequence reads were collapsed and filtered. For each sample, productive Simpson clonality was calculated by taking the square root of Simpson's diversity index across productive rearrangements. TCRdb stores this immuneACCESS table with in-frame sequences only. Part of the clones is absent; in the studies checked, under half of the shortfall reflects unresolved V genes, and no reason is known for the rest. V, J and clone size are those of that table, while D and trimming were read from the DNA. This sample gives 250,000 to 300,000 clones in total; around 90% of them show up just once. 2% to 2.5% of the sample belongs to the ten largest clones.

In the case of this clone: Its binding antigen is unknown. Per-base qualities were not stored, and no clone one base away is much larger.

V is trimmed back by 6 bases and J by 6 bases, and the junction contains 11 bases that no gene match accounts for. The CDR3 runs 16 amino acids, cysteine and phenylalanine included. Just the 48-base CDR3 DNA is kept, in frame starting at base 1. From a lookup of the germline V gene, CDR1 and CDR2 are SGHRS and YFSETQ. Material: PBMCs or T cells enriched from blood (not recorded which). The origin of this receptor is a woman aged 40 to 49 with acute COVID-19. The rearranged segments are TRBV5-1 and TRBJ1-4; 10 bases in the junction line up with TRBD1. The CDR3 is CASTLAAGTGDEKLFF. The DNA sequence is TGCGCCAGCACCCTAGCCGCCGGGACAGGGGATGAAAAACTGTTTTTT.